These 25 T cell receptor beta chains were all obtained from the same sample, sequenced in a study of blood T cell repertoires in COVID-19. Assay used: immunoSEQ multiplex PCR; TCRdb lists only in-frame clones, some missing. This sample yields over 120,000 clones, of which roughly 77% are seen a single time; around 5% belongs to the top ten. Input material: peripheral blood. The receptors were sampled from a woman aged 70-85 years with COVID-19, enrolled during active disease.

J is TRBJ1-1 and V is TRBV5-4; tentatively, D is TRBD1 (6 bases). The CDR3 length is 14 residues. Per the germline V gene, CDR1 is SGHNT and CDR2 is YYREEE (reference sequence). V was clipped by 5 bases and J by 0 bases, with 11 bases between them. The CDR3 here is CASRTGTLNTEAFF. The CDR3 DNA sequence: TGTGCCAGCAGGACGGGGACACTGAACACTGAAGCTTTCTTT.

V gene TRBV9 combines with J gene TRBJ1-3; TRBD1 matches at 9 bases. V was clipped by 4 bases and J by 4 bases; unmatched bases: 9. CDR3 size: 16 residues. Germline V gene lookup returns CDR1 SGDLS and CDR2 YYNGEE. Written as DNA, the CDR3 is TGTGCCAGCAGCCGCCTGACAGGGGGATCCGGAAACACCATATATTTT. It yields the protein CASSRLTGGSGNTIYF.

This clone was seen a handful of times. The chain combines TRBV19 with TRBJ1-1; tentative D call: TRBD1 (5 bases). This CDR3 contains 14 residues. CDR1 is LNHDA and CDR2 is SQIVND in the germline V gene (reference sequence). V was cut by 6 bases and J by 0 bases, with 11 bases left in between. CDR3 amino acids: CASSVRGLNTEAFF. The CDR3 coding sequence is TGTGCCAGTAGCGTTCGGGGGTTGAACACTGAAGCTTTCTTT. Full variable domain (remainder filled in from reference TRBV19 and TRBJ1-1): DGGITQSPKYLFRKEGQNVTLSCEQNLNHDAMYWYRQDPGQGLRLIYYSQIVNDFQKGDIAEGYSVSREKKESFPLTVTSAQKNPTAFYLCASSVRGLNTEAFFGQGTRLTVV.

The chain recombines TRBV2 with TRBJ1-6; 9 nucleotides align to TRBD1. Trimming cost V 8 bases and J 7 bases; bases outside gene matches: 6. The germline CDR1 and CDR2 sequences are SNHLY and FYNNEI. The CDR3 is 14 amino acids. CDR3 nucleotide sequence: TGTGCCAGCGGCCCCGGGACAGGGAATTCACCCCTCCACTTT. It yields the protein CASGPGTGNSPLHF.

This clone was seen only a few times. This rearrangement joins TRBV27 to TRBJ1-6; D is perhaps TRBD1 (5 bases). The V end lost 5 bases, the J end lost 9 bases, and 14 bases lay between the germline ends. Germline CDR1 MNHEY, CDR2 SMNVEV (reference sequence). The CDR3 runs to 14 residues. This chain's CDR3 is CASSRDSAGSPLHF. CDR3 sequence (DNA): TGTGCCAGCAGTCGGGACTCGGCTGGTTCACCCCTCCACTTT.

This rearrangement joins TRBV2 to TRBJ1-5; 7 bases fit TRBD1. Looked up from germline, CDR1 is SNHLY and CDR2 is FYNNEI. J gave up 6 bases and V 3 bases, and 5 bases lay outside the gene matches. The CDR3 runs to 14 residues. CDR3 DNA: TGTGCCAGCAGTGAGGAGCAGGGGGGTCAGCCCCAGCATTTT. Amino acids: CASSEEQGGQPQHF. Together with reference TRBV2 and TRBJ1-5, the CDR3 gives the full variable domain: EPEVTQTPSHQVTQMGQEVILRCVPISNHLYFYWYRQILGQKVEFLVSFYNNEISEKSEIFDDQFSVERPDGSNFTLKIRSTKLEDSAMYFCASSEEQGGQPQHFGDGTRLSIL.

This clone was seen more than once but under ten times. The genes are TRBV19 and TRBJ1-3, with a weak D call TRBD1 (5 bases). Deletions cut 5 bases from V and 0 bases from J, with 14 bases between. Germline V gene lookup returns CDR1 LNHDA and CDR2 SQIVND (reference sequence). This CDR3 has 16 amino acids. The CDR3 coding sequence is TGTGCCAGTAGTCGTGCAAGGGGAACCTCTGGAAACACCATATATTTT. This translates into CASSRARGTSGNTIYF. The whole variable domain, remainder taken from reference TRBV19 and TRBJ1-3, is DGGITQSPKYLFRKEGQNVTLSCEQNLNHDAMYWYRQDPGQGLRLIYYSQIVNDFQKGDIAEGYSVSREKKESFPLTVTSAQKNPTAFYLCASSRARGTSGNTIYFGEGSWLTVV.

V and J are TRBV5-5 and TRBJ1-3, with TRBD1 as a possible D gene (6 bases). The CDR3 extends over 16 amino acids. CDR1 is SGHKS and CDR2 is YYEKEE in the germline V gene (reference sequence). Trimming cost V 0 bases and J 3 bases, with 13 bases left between them. The DNA for the CDR3 is TGTGCCAGCAGCTTGGGTCAGGGGTTCGATGGAAACACCATATATTTT. It is translated as CASSLGQGFDGNTIYF.

This clone was seen once. The chain couples TRBV29-1 to TRBJ1-1; 8 bases align to TRBD1. V lost 4 bases, J lost 7 bases, and 11 bases stayed unmatched. The CDR3 runs 14 residues. The V gene's germline CDR1 is SQVTM and CDR2 ANQGSEA. Here the CDR3 reads CSVVKDRERGEAFF. The DNA for the CDR3 is TGCAGCGTTGTAAAGGACAGGGAACGGGGTGAAGCTTTCTTT.

This clone was counted between two and nine times. This sequence joins TRBV20-1 and TRBJ1-1, with 7 bases identical to TRBD1. Trimming at V came to 3 bases and at J to 8 bases, leaving 9 bases not matched to a gene. CDR1 and CDR2 from the germline V gene are DFQATT and SNEGSKA (reference sequence). The CDR3 is 13 amino acids. The CDR3 reads CSASGRGQGEAFF. In DNA form, the CDR3 reads TGCAGTGCTAGTGGGAGGGGGCAGGGAGAAGCTTTCTTT.

The chain employs TRBV6-5 and TRBJ1-1; D perhaps matches TRBD1 (5 bases). The germline gives CDR1 MNHEY, CDR2 SVGAGI. The CDR3 covers 15 residues. The V gene lost 6 bases and the J gene lost 0 bases, with 14 bases spanning the gap. In nucleotides, the CDR3 is TGTGCCAGCAGGGGGGGGGTAAACATGAACACTGAAGCTTTCTTT. This gives the protein CASRGGVNMNTEAFF.

This clone appeared once. The chain couples TRBV2 to TRBJ2-7; 8 nucleotides match TRBD1. Trimming cost V 5 bases and J 4 bases; bases outside gene matches: 1. Germline loops: CDR1 SNHLY, CDR2 FYNNEI. CDR3 length: 12 amino acids. DNA for the CDR3: TGTGCCAGCAGTACAGGGGGGTACGAGCAGTACTTC. This encodes CASSTGGYEQYF. The full variable domain, rest sourced from reference TRBV2 and TRBJ2-7, is EPEVTQTPSHQVTQMGQEVILRCVPISNHLYFYWYRQILGQKVEFLVSFYNNEISEKSEIFDDQFSVERPDGSNFTLKIRSTKLEDSAMYFCASSTGGYEQYFGPGTRLTVT.

The sample holds a few counts of this clone. The CDR3 nucleotides are TGCAGCGTTAGTCAGGGGGTGTTAGGCAATCAGCCCCAGCATTTT. Encoded protein: CSVSQGVLGNQPQHF. V usage is TRBV29-1 and J usage is TRBJ1-5; TRBD1 aligns across 7 bases. The V segment lost 5 bases and the J segment 2 bases; nucleotides outside the gene matches: 9. The CDR3 is 15 residues long. Germline V gene sequence: CDR1 SQVTM, CDR2 ANQGSEA.

The V call is TRBV9, the J call TRBJ2-1, with 8 bases that match TRBD2. The V gene's germline CDR1 is SGDLS and CDR2 YYNGEE. V lost 0 bases, J lost 7 bases, and 6 bases stayed unmatched. The CDR3 totals 15 residues. The CDR3 protein is CASSVGSGVGNEQFF. Here the CDR3 DNA reads TGTGCCAGCAGCGTAGGTAGCGGGGTGGGAAATGAGCAGTTCTTC.

The rearrangement links TRBV6-5 to TRBJ1-2, with no clear D. Germline CDR1 reads MNHEY; CDR2 reads SVGAGI. V gave up 6 bases and J gave up 6 bases, with 11 bases separating them. The CDR3 is 12 residues long. The CDR3 DNA reads TGTGCCAGCAGATCCCCGCTAGATGGCTACACCTTC. As protein: CASRSPLDGYTF.

The chain uses TRBV19 and TRBJ1-5, with a weak D call TRBD1 (6 bases). Between the trimmed V and J ends, which lost 0 bases and 0 bases, there was a span of 12 bases. CDR1 and CDR2 (germline): LNHDA, SQIVND (reference sequence). The CDR3 is 17 residues long. The DNA for the CDR3 is TGTGCCAGTAGTATAGATCGGACAGCGTCTAGCAATCAGCCCCAGCATTTT. This sequence encodes CASSIDRTASSNQPQHF.

The chain is built from TRBV24-1 and TRBJ1-5; TRBD1 might be the D (5 bases). Germline CDR1 reads KGHDR; CDR2 reads SFDVKD. This CDR3 spans 17 amino acids. Trimming cost V 2 bases and J 0 bases, with 13 bases left between them. In nucleotides, the CDR3 is TGTGCCACCAGTGATTCCGGGGACTATTCTAGCAATCAGCCCCAGCATTTT. This codes for CATSDSGDYSSNQPQHF.

This rearrangement joins TRBV6-5 to TRBJ2-5; the match to TRBD2 covers 12 bases. The V gene end was trimmed by 6 bases and the J gene end by 5 bases; junction bases not matched to a gene: 7. CDR3 size: 15 residues. Germline lookup yields CDR1 MNHEY and CDR2 SVGAGI. The CDR3 nucleotides are TGTGCCAGCAGCCCCCTAGCGGGGGGGAGCGAGACCCAGTACTTC. This gives the protein CASSPLAGGSETQYF.

The count of this clone is one. This chain uses TRBV27 with TRBJ2-6, with D possibly matching TRBD2 (6 bases). Trimming pared 5 bases from V and 0 bases from J, leaving 11 bases between. The germline gives CDR1 MNHEY, CDR2 SMNVEV (reference sequence). The CDR3 contains 16 residues. CDR3 DNA sequence: TGTGCCAGCAGTCGTATGGGGGGCTCTGGGGCCAACGTCCTGACTTTC. This encodes CASSRMGGSGANVLTF.

For this clone: Its ends do not fully match the called genes, so a read error is possible. V and J are TRBV28 and TRBJ1-2; TRBD1 aligns across 12 bases. The V gene's germline CDR1 is MDHEN and CDR2 SYDVKM. This CDR3 has 12 amino acids. Here the CDR3 reads CASSRGTGGCTF. CDR3 coding DNA: TGTGCCAGCAGTCGCGGGACAGGGGGCTGCACCTTC.

V and J are TRBV5-1 and TRBJ2-1; TRBD2 agrees at 15 bases. Germline CDR1 is SGHRS and CDR2 is YFSETQ. V shed 4 bases and J 2 bases; nucleotides not matched to a gene: 10. This CDR3 is 19 amino acids long. CDR3 coding DNA: TGCGCCAGCAGCCCCGGGGGACTAGCGGGGGGCCGGACCTACAATGAGCAGTTCTTC. As protein: CASSPGGLAGGRTYNEQFF.

In this sample, this clone turned up once. The CDR3 here is CASSPGGGYYNEQFF. The CDR3 bases are TGTGCCAGCAGCCCCGGCGGGGGGTACTACAATGAGCAGTTCTTC. The chain recombines TRBV7-9 with TRBJ2-1; 8 bases are a match to TRBD2. Germline V gene lookup returns CDR1 SEHNR and CDR2 FQNEAQ (reference sequence). This CDR3 comprises 15 residues. The ends lost 5 bases at V and 3 bases at J; junction bases unmatched: 6.

The chain is built from TRBV7-2 and TRBJ1-3; D is undetermined. The CDR3 is 17 amino acids. CDR1 is SGHTA and CDR2 is FQGNSA in the germline V gene. With 2 bases removed from V and 0 bases from J, the gap between germline ends came to 14 bases. Here the CDR3 DNA reads TGTGCCAGCAGCTTAAGGGCGACCGGGGACTCTGGAAACACCATATATTTT. Protein sequence: CASSLRATGDSGNTIYF.

V usage is TRBV7-2 and J usage is TRBJ2-3; D is undetermined. The CDR3 covers 15 residues. Germline V gives CDR1 SGHTA, CDR2 FQGNSA. The V end lost 1 base, the J end lost 2 bases, and 10 bases lay between the germline ends. CDR3: CASSLGPDFTDTQYF. Written as DNA, the CDR3 is TGTGCCAGCAGCTTAGGGCCAGACTTCACAGATACGCAGTATTTT. Looking up the rest from reference TRBV7-2 and TRBJ2-3 gives the full variable domain: GAGVSQSPSNKVTEKGKDVELRCDPISGHTALYWYRQSLGQGLEFLIYFQGNSAPDKSGLPSDRFSAERTGGSVSTLTIQRTQQEDSAVYLCASSLGPDFTDTQYFGPGTRLTVL.

The chain combines TRBV11-2 with TRBJ2-5, with 10 bases identical to TRBD2. The V gene's germline CDR1 is SGHAT and CDR2 FQNNGV. CDR3 length: 16 amino acids. Germline trimming cut 3 bases from V and 2 bases from J; bases unmatched to any gene: 6. CDR3 coding DNA: TGTGCCAGCAGCTTGGGCCTAGCGGGGGCACAAGAGACCCAGTACTTC. Its translation is CASSLGLAGAQETQYF.